These T cell receptor beta chains were read from a single sample in a study of beta chain features in type 1 diabetes. The repertoire was sequenced with immunoSEQ multiplex PCR; TCRdb's copy has only in-frame clones and lacks some. Here the sample spans about 180,000 clones, roughly 7.1% being singletons. What was sequenced was central memory CD4+ T cells from blood. The source is a woman in her thirties or forties with type 1 diabetes. Each CDR3 is given with its conserved first and last residue.

V: TRBV11-3
J: TRBJ2-1
CDR3: CASSLDTQRGEQFF

V: TRBV7-9
J: TRBJ2-5
CDR3: CASSLKTDWYQETQYF

V: TRBV7-9
J: TRBJ1-2
CDR3: CASSANTGENGYTF

V: TRBV29-1
J: TRBJ2-5
CDR3: CSVVDRGGETQYF

V: TRBV7-2
J: TRBJ1-3
CDR3: CASSFTGGDTIYF

V: TRBV7-3
J: TRBJ2-3
CDR3: CASSSSGTPGDTQYF

V: TRBV7-6
J: TRBJ2-7
CDR3: CASSTQTGMTYEQYF

V: TRBV5-1
J: TRBJ2-7
CDR3: CASSLNLASTYEQYF

V: TRBV4-2
J: TRBJ2-7
CDR3: CASSQERNRGHEQYF

V: TRBV9
J: TRBJ1-3
CDR3: CASSASLTGVVGNTIYF

V: TRBV28
J: TRBJ2-7
CDR3: CASSFRGTSYEQYF

V: TRBV7-2
J: TRBJ2-1
CDR3: CASSWTTGDNEQFF

V: TRBV14
J: TRBJ2-1
CDR3: CASSQGLAFYNEQFF

V: TRBV7-2
J: TRBJ2-3
CDR3: CASSLAAKDTQYF

V: TRBV30
J: TRBJ1-2
CDR3: CAWSGGSYGYTF

V: TRBV6-5
J: TRBJ2-7
CDR3: CASRPGSYSYEQYF

V: TRBV18
J: TRBJ1-1
CDR3: CASSERTGVQAEAFF

V: TRBV30
J: TRBJ1-2
CDR3: CAWRQTYGYTF

V: TRBV19
J: TRBJ2-7
CDR3: CASRPPGSYEQYF

V: TRBV6-5
J: TRBJ2-1
CDR3: CASSYSRGSGNEQFF

V: TRBV2
J: TRBJ2-7
CDR3: CASERDNRYEQYF

V: TRBV27
J: TRBJ2-5
CDR3: CASSLGLSGGETQYF

V: TRBV25-1
J: TRBJ1-1
CDR3: CASSDYIHTEAFF

V: TRBV9
J: TRBJ1-4
CDR3: CASGTDNEKLFF

V: TRBV18
J: TRBJ2-7
CDR3: CASSPRVAESSYEQYF

V: TRBV5-1
J: TRBJ2-2
CDR3: CASSLLAGEGTGELFF

V: TRBV18
J: TRBJ2-7
CDR3: CASLPGGGDEQYF

V: TRBV9
J: TRBJ1-4
CDR3: CASSDYFGKLFF

V: TRBV29-1
J: TRBJ2-7
CDR3: CSVVRSEEQYF

V: TRBV29-1
J: TRBJ1-6
CDR3: CSVAEGGNSPLHF

V: TRBV28
J: TRBJ2-5
CDR3: CASSLSAGRSGGETQYF

V: TRBV7-2
J: TRBJ1-4
CDR3: CASSLVGGSSNEKLFF

V: TRBV10-3
J: TRBJ2-5
CDR3: CAIRGTGQETQYF

V: TRBV6-6
J: TRBJ1-2
CDR3: CASSYGTGAYGYTF

V: TRBV11-2
J: TRBJ1-1
CDR3: CASSLEWANTEAFF

V: TRBV29-1
J: TRBJ1-4
CDR3: CSVAVGQEKLFF

V: TRBV28
J: TRBJ2-1
CDR3: CASIAVRGGVYEQFF

V: TRBV4-1
J: TRBJ2-7
CDR3: CASSQEWSGYEQYF

V: TRBV5-1
J: TRBJ2-3
CDR3: CASRGGEVTDTQYF

V: TRBV6-5
J: TRBJ2-7
CDR3: CASRNHYSYEQYF

V: TRBV5-4
J: TRBJ2-5
CDR3: CASSSRGSIQETQYF

V: TRBV9
J: TRBJ2-2
CDR3: CASSPSTDTGELFF

V: TRBV19
J: TRBJ1-5
CDR3: CASKTGSPSNQPQHF

V: TRBV19
J: TRBJ1-5
CDR3: CASSAQMTAPRGNQPQHF

V: TRBV28
J: TRBJ2-7
CDR3: CASSFGGSFREQYF

V: TRBV18
J: TRBJ2-3
CDR3: CASSLGQGGDTQYF

V: TRBV9
J: TRBJ1-2
CDR3: CASSVEVRDYGYTF

V: TRBV27
J: TRBJ2-4
CDR3: CATAGVAKNIQYF

V: TRBV28
J: TRBJ2-5
CDR3: CASTSGTSGTETQYF

V: TRBV11-2
J: TRBJ2-7
CDR3: CASSFRTVTYEQYF

V: TRBV10-2
J: TRBJ1-1
CDR3: CASTQTEMNTEAFF

V: TRBV7-2
J: TRBJ1-2
CDR3: CASSPRGAYGYTF

V: TRBV5-1
J: TRBJ1-1
CDR3: CASSGRQGVNTEAFF

V: TRBV2
J: TRBJ1-4
CDR3: CASSAGWGKLFF

V: TRBV4-1
J: TRBJ2-1
CDR3: CASSQDTRQFF

V: TRBV9
J: TRBJ2-1
CDR3: CASSVESGSYDEQFF